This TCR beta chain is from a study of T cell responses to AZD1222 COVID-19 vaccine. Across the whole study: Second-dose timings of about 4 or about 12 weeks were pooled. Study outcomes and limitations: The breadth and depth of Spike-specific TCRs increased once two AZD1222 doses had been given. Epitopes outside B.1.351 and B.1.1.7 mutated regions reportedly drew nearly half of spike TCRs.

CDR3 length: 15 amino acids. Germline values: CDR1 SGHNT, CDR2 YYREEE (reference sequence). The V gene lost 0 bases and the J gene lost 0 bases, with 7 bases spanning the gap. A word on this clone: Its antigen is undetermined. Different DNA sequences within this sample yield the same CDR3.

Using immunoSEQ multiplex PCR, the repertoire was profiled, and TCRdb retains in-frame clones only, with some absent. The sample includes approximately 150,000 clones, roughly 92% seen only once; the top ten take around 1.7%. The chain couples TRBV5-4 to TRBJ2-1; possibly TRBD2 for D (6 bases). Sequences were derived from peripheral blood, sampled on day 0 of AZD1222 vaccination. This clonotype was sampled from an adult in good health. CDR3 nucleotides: TGTGCCAGCAGCTTGGACGGGAGCTCCTACAATGAGCAGTTCTTC. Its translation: CASSLDGSSYNEQFF.